This TCR beta chain is drawn from a study of blood T cell repertoires in COVID-19. Study information: Acute-phase and convalescent COVID-19 samples originated in the United States, Italy and Spain.

Per the study methods: Quantification of nucleated cells was approximated via reference gene primer amplification. The table came from immunoSEQ multiplex PCR; TCRdb's copy has only in-frame clones and leaves some out. Clone size and the V and J calls come from that table; the DNA yielded D and trimming. The sample contains approximately 110,000 clones, around four fifths of which appear only once. Trimming took off 4 bases at V and 1 base at J, with 8 bases between the two ends. The CDR3 sequence is 13 residues long. The chain uses TRBV12-3 or TRBV12-4 and TRBJ2-7; D unresolved. The sample taken for sequencing was peripheral blood. This receptor was identified in a man in his 70s with acute or convalescent COVID-19. The CDR3 coding sequence is TGTGCCAGCAGTTCACCGACATCCTACGAGCAGTACTTC. It translates to CASSSPTSYEQYF.